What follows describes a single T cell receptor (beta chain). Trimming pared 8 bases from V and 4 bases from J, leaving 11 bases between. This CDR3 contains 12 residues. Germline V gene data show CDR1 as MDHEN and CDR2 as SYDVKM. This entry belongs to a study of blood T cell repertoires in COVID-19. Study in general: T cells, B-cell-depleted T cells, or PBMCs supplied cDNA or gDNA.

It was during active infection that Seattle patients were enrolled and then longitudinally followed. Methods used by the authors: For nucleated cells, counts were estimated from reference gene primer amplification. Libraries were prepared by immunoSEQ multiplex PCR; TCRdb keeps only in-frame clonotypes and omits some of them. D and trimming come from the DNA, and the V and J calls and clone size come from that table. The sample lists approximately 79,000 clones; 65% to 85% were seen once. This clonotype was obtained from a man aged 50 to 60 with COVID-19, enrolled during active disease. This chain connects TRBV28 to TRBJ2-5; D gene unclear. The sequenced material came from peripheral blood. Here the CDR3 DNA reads TGTGCCAGCTGCGCCCTAGGAGAGACCCAGTACTTC. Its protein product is CASCALGETQYF.